The 15 T cell receptor beta chains given below trace back to one sample, sequenced in a study of blood T cells in healthy people across ages. Through a sample-barcoded 5' primer and a J-beta primer mix, a second PCR was run for about 6 to 12 cycles. One entry per CDR3 protein results from TCRdb running MiXCR on the 5' RACE reads. Among some 1.8 million distinct CDR3 sequences, roughly 43% were seen once, and the ten largest hold 23%. Specimen: blood. These TCRs come from a human donor in good health.

Note on this clonotype: A much larger clone differs from this one at a single base, so this may be a read error. The V gene is TRBV4-1, the J gene TRBJ1-4, with D perhaps matching TRBD1 (6 bases). The V end was cut by 1 base, the J end by 10 bases, with 10 bases between. Germline lookup yields CDR1 MGHRA and CDR2 YSYEKL. This CDR3 has 13 residues. Written as DNA, the CDR3 is TGCGCCAGCAGCCAAGGGTTAGGGGGAAAACTGTTTTTT. Translated: CASSQGLGGKLFF.

CDR3: CATRDRYTGELFF. The CDR3 nucleotides are TGTGCCACCAGGGACAGGTACACCGGGGAGCTGTTTTTT. This rearrangement joins TRBV24-1 to TRBJ2-2; 7 bases are shared with TRBD1. From germline, CDR1 is KGHDR and CDR2 SFDVKD. The CDR3 contains 13 residues. V was clipped by 7 bases and J by 3 bases; unmatched bases: 1.

The rearrangement links TRBV20-1 to TRBJ2-1; 7 bases agree with TRBD2. Germline CDR1 is DFQATT and CDR2 is SNEGSKA (reference sequence). After removal of 6 bases from V and 10 bases from J, the junction contained 18 bases not matched to a gene. This CDR3 spans 15 amino acids. The CDR3 reads CSARAVLGPAGEQFF. As DNA, the CDR3 is TGCAGTGCACGCGCGGTTCTGGGACCAGCGGGGGAGCAGTTCTTC.

This clonotype has just a few counts. The gene calls are TRBV30 and TRBJ2-7; no clear D gene. The CDR3 loop spans 12 amino acids. Deletions cut 0 bases from V and 2 bases from J, with 5 bases between. From germline, CDR1 is GTSNPN and CDR2 SVGIG (reference sequence). CDR3 amino acids: CAWSVSTYEQYF. The CDR3 bases are TGTGCCTGGAGTGTATCGACCTACGAGCAGTACTTC.

V gene TRBV5-1 combines with J gene TRBJ1-1; D is unresolved. This CDR3 comprises 16 residues. Looked up from germline, CDR1 is SGHRS and CDR2 is YFSETQ. The V gene lost 1 base and the J gene lost 1 base, with 14 bases spanning the gap. The CDR3 nucleotides are TGCGCCAGCAGCTTGTATAACAGACCCTCGAACACTGAAGCTTTCTTT. This translates into CASSLYNRPSNTEAFF.

The V gene is TRBV20-1, the J gene TRBJ1-1; 7 bases map to TRBD1. The CDR3 length is 15 residues. Trimming removed 5 bases from V and 0 bases from J; junction bases left unmatched: 9. CDR1 and CDR2 from the germline V gene are DFQATT and SNEGSKA (reference sequence). CDR3 sequence reads: CSAEPMTGLNTEAFF. In DNA form, the CDR3 reads TGCAGTGCTGAACCGATGACAGGGTTGAACACTGAAGCTTTCTTT.

The chain couples TRBV20-1 to TRBJ1-5; 7 bases agree with TRBD1. The CDR3 is 14 amino acids. The germline CDR1 and CDR2 sequences are DFQATT and SNEGSKA (reference sequence). The V segment lost 6 bases and the J segment 3 bases; nucleotides outside the gene matches: 8. CDR3 residues: CSATLGQLNQPQHF. Written as DNA, the CDR3 is TGCAGTGCAACCCTGGGACAGCTCAATCAGCCCCAGCATTTT.

The rearrangement uses TRBV6-5 and TRBJ2-1; 9 nucleotides match TRBD1. Germline assignment: CDR1 MNHEY and CDR2 SVGAGI. Losses at the gene ends were 2 bases for V and 5 bases for J; bases not matched to a gene: 4. The CDR3 runs 15 residues. This CDR3 is CASSYTGQGDNEQFF. The CDR3 DNA is TGTGCCAGCAGTTACACGGGACAGGGAGACAATGAGCAGTTCTTC.

This sequence joins TRBV5-1 and TRBJ2-5; no reliable D call. The V gene's germline CDR1 is SGHRS and CDR2 YFSETQ. The CDR3 sequence is 16 residues long. With 4 bases removed from V and 1 base from J, the gap between germline ends came to 17 bases. This chain's CDR3 is CASSPGVAPTQETQYF. CDR3 DNA: TGCGCCAGCAGCCCTGGGGTGGCCCCAACCCAAGAGACCCAGTACTTC.

This rearrangement joins TRBV27 to TRBJ1-1, with D possibly being TRBD1 (5 bases). V lost 4 bases and J lost 8, with 29 bases in between. Germline-derived CDR1 and CDR2 are MNHEY and SMNVEV (reference sequence). The CDR3 runs to 18 residues. CDR3 sequence reads: CASSSIHYRVGTITEAFF. The DNA for the CDR3 is TGTGCCAGCAGTTCGATCCACTATCGAGTCGGGACGATAACCGAAGCTTTCTTT.

This clonotype was counted between two and nine times. The rearrangement uses TRBV12-3 or TRBV12-4 and TRBJ2-1; D assignment may be TRBD1 or TRBD2 (5 bases each). The length of the CDR3 is 15 residues. V was shortened by 4 bases and J by 4 bases, with 14 bases between the two germline ends. The CDR3 bases are TGTGCCAGCAGTTCGGGACGGACGAATTACAATGAGCAGTTCTTC. As protein: CASSSGRTNYNEQFF.

The V gene is TRBV7-2, the J gene TRBJ2-5; 7 bases map to TRBD2. The CDR3 spans 14 residues. The V gene end was trimmed by 3 bases and the J gene end by 5 bases; junction bases not matched to a gene: 6. Germline V gene data show CDR1 as SGHTA and CDR2 as FQGNSA. The CDR3 DNA sequence: TGTGCCAGCAGCTTCGGGGACGGGGGGGAGACCCAGTACTTC. Translation: CASSFGDGGETQYF.

The chain employs TRBV6-2 or TRBV6-3 and TRBJ2-7; 7 nucleotides align to TRBD2. Germline CDR1 is MNHEY and CDR2 is SVGEGT. CDR3 length equals 14 residues. J lost 7 bases, V lost 2 bases, and 8 bases had no gene match. The CDR3 nucleotides read TGTGCCAGCAGTTACCGAGCGGAAGCGGGAGAGCAGTACTTC. Translating gives CASSYRAEAGEQYF.

The count of this clonotype is one. At one of its ends the junction is not consistent with the germline gene, which may arise from a read error. This chain joins TRBV4-3 and TRBJ2-1; no clear D gene. In germline, CDR1 is LGHNA, CDR2 YSLEER. This CDR3 has 13 amino acids. The CDR3 DNA reads TGCGCCAGCGGCCAAGATAGAGGAACTCAGCAGTTCTTC. Its protein is CASGQDRGTQQFF.

The rearrangement links TRBV20-1 to TRBJ1-6; D ambiguous. Germline V lookup: CDR1 DFQATT, CDR2 SNEGSKA (reference sequence). The CDR3 extends over 13 amino acids. Deletions cut 6 bases from V and 3 bases from J, with 9 bases between. The CDR3 loop reads CSATADYNSPLHF. The DNA for the CDR3 is TGCAGTGCCACGGCAGACTATAATTCACCCCTCCACTTT.